Presented here are 18 T cell receptor beta chains from one specimen sequenced in a study of cytomegalovirus exposure and HLA in healthy donors. Vbeta (60) and Jbeta (13) primers were used in the PCR. Only in-frame clones appear in the TCRdb table, and some are missing; sequencing was by immunoSEQ multiplex PCR. The repertoire holds approximately 100,000 clones, with about 79% as singletons. The material sequenced was PBMCs. All receptors come from a man aged 60 to 69 in good health and CMV-seropositive.

The chain is built from TRBV18 and TRBJ2-1, with 12 nucleotides matching TRBD2. The CDR3 loop spans 15 amino acids. Per the germline V gene, CDR1 is KGHSH and CDR2 is LQKENI. V lost 0 bases to trimming and J lost 9 bases; unmatched junction nucleotides: 3. The CDR3: CASSPPLAGGVEQFF. CDR3 DNA: TGTGCCAGCTCACCACCGCTAGCGGGGGGGGTTGAGCAGTTCTTC.

This clone was observed a few times. The gene calls are TRBV9 and TRBJ1-1, with 7 bases matching TRBD1. Trimming at V came to 3 bases and at J to 5 bases, leaving 7 bases not matched to a gene. The CDR3 has 14 amino acids. Germline-derived CDR1 and CDR2 are SGDLS and YYNGEE. The CDR3: CASSGWTGRTEAFF. CDR3 nucleotide sequence: TGTGCCAGCAGCGGATGGACAGGAAGGACTGAAGCTTTCTTT.

Notes on this clone: The junction shows a germline mismatch at one end, possibly a read error. The rearrangement joins TRBV7-2 to TRBJ2-1; TRBD2 matches 13 bases. From germline, CDR1 is SGHTA and CDR2 FQGNSA. The CDR3 spans 15 residues. The CDR3 DNA follows: TGTGCCACCAGCTTACTAGCGGGGGGGCCTTATGAGCAGTTCTTC. It translates to CATSLLAGGPYEQFF.

This sequence joins TRBV7-3 and TRBJ2-3, with 9 bases aligning to TRBD2. Germline V gives CDR1 SGHTA, CDR2 FQGTGA. V was pared by 4 bases and J by 4 bases, with 6 bases of the junction left unmatched. The CDR3 spans 15 residues. The CDR3 loop is CASSWRGGEADTQYF. CDR3 DNA: TGTGCCAGCAGCTGGCGCGGGGGGGAGGCAGATACGCAGTATTTT.

As regards this clone: It is unclear where the CDR3 begins or ends on the DNA, so no DNA is shown, and the CDR3 is as TCRdb lists it. V gene TRBV21-1 combines with J gene TRBJ1-5. TRBV21-1 is deemed a pseudogene. The CDR3 spans 19 residues, counting both ends. The CDR3 sequence: CASSKEPVGRGNSNQPQHF.

V and J are TRBV7-7 and TRBJ1-3; D is unclear. The CDR3 runs 14 residues. Germline V gene lookup returns CDR1 SSHAT and CDR2 FNYEAQ (reference sequence). V lost 5 bases and J 2 bases, leaving 10 bases between the germline ends. CDR3 in amino acids: CASSHPGTGNTIYF. The CDR3 DNA reads TGTGCCAGCAGCCACCCGGGGACTGGAAACACCATATATTTT. The full variable domain, rest sourced from reference TRBV7-7 and TRBJ1-3, is GAGVSQSPRYKVTKRGQDVTLRCDPISSHATLYWYQQALGQGPEFLTYFNYEAQPDKSGLPSDRFSAERPEGSISTLTIQRTEQRDSAMYRCASSHPGTGNTIYFGEGSWLTVV.

This clone was counted between two and nine times. The rearrangement links TRBV5-4 to TRBJ2-5, with D hard to call. Trimming stripped 2 bases from V and 5 bases from J, with 13 bases between. In germline, CDR1 is SGHNT, CDR2 YYREEE (reference sequence). The CDR3 is 14 amino acids. The CDR3 loop reads CASSLLEDWETQYF. CDR3 nucleotides: TGTGCCAGCAGCTTATTAGAGGATTGGGAGACCCAGTACTTC.

The rearrangement links TRBV6-5 to TRBJ2-4; a weak D match, TRBD2 (5 bases). From germline, CDR1 is MNHEY and CDR2 SVGAGI. This CDR3 has 13 residues. V was trimmed by 8 bases and J by 9 bases, leaving 17 bases between them. In DNA, the CDR3 is TGTGCCAGCTCACCCCCAGAACGGGGCATTCAGTACTTC. Translation: CASSPPERGIQYF.

This chain joins TRBV30 and TRBJ2-5; TRBD2 agrees at 15 bases. This CDR3 contains 16 residues. CDR1 and CDR2 from the germline V gene are GTSNPN and SVGIG (reference sequence). V dropped 2 bases and J dropped 5; count of bases not matched to a gene: 6. CDR3 nucleotide sequence: TGTGCCTGGAGTTTTCCCGGGACTAGCGGGGGGGAGACCCAGTACTTC. This translates into CAWSFPGTSGGETQYF.

J is TRBJ2-2 and V is TRBV5-1, with D possibly TRBD2 on 5 matching bases. CDR1 is SGHRS, CDR2 YFSETQ, per germline. The ends were cut back, 0 bases at V and 7 bases at J, with 10 bases in the middle. The CDR3 spans 14 residues. In nucleotides, the CDR3 is TGCGCCAGCAGCTTGGACTACGGGGTCGGGGAGCTGTTTTTT. Translating gives CASSLDYGVGELFF.

This clone was seen more than once but under ten times. The chain links TRBV6-5 to TRBJ1-1, with 7 positions matching TRBD1. With V trimmed by 4 bases and J by 4 bases, 9 bases remained unmatched. CDR3 length: 15 amino acids. From germline, CDR1 is MNHEY and CDR2 SVGAGI. In DNA, the CDR3 is TGTGCCAGCAGTTTAAACCGGGACAGTCGCACTGAAGCTTTCTTT. This codes for CASSLNRDSRTEAFF.

The chain couples TRBV12-5 to TRBJ2-7, with D perhaps matching TRBD1 (6 bases). V was shortened by 2 bases and J by 5 bases, with 13 bases between the two germline ends. CDR1 and CDR2 from the germline V gene are LGHNT and FRNRAP. The CDR3 is made up of 14 amino acids. CDR3 DNA sequence: TGTGCTAGTGGTTTGTCAACAGGGTCCGACGAGCAGTACTTC. Translating it yields CASGLSTGSDEQYF.

The chain joins TRBV2 to TRBJ1-5; D unresolved. Per germline, CDR1 SNHLY and CDR2 FYNNEI. The CDR3 runs 14 residues. The V end lost 7 bases, the J end lost 3 bases, and 13 bases lay between the germline ends. The CDR3 DNA sequence: TGTGCCAGCACGTGGGCCTTGGCCAATCAGCCCCAGCATTTT. This gives the protein CASTWALANQPQHF.

The chain couples TRBV11-2 to TRBJ1-4, with a possible D match to TRBD1 (5 bases). The germline V gene encodes CDR1 SGHAT and CDR2 FQNNGV. Trimming took off 3 bases at V and 8 bases at J, with 13 bases between the two ends. The length of the CDR3 is 14 residues. The CDR3 reads CASSFAGLGEKLFF. CDR3 coding DNA: TGTGCCAGCAGCTTCGCAGGGCTTGGGGAAAAACTGTTTTTT.

The chain carries TRBV14 and TRBJ2-5; unclear D gene. TRBJ2-7 matches the DNA end more closely, so the J call is doubtful. CDR1 and CDR2 (germline): SGHDN, FVKESK. The CDR3 has 14 amino acids. The CDR3 region has the DNA TGTGCCAGCAGCCACGCGACTCCTCCCTACGAGCAGTACTTC. Translating gives CASSHATPPYEQYF.

CDR3 loop: CASLETQEAYGYTF. DNA for the CDR3: TGTGCCAGCTTGGAAACGCAGGAGGCCTATGGCTACACCTTC. The chain links TRBV6-6 to TRBJ1-2; no definite D call. Germline lookup yields CDR1 MNHNY and CDR2 SVGAGI (reference sequence). The CDR3 has 14 amino acids. Trimming took off 8 bases at V and 4 bases at J, with 17 bases between the two ends.

The gene calls are TRBV7-2 and TRBJ1-5; D uncertain. The CDR3 runs 14 residues. Germline-derived CDR1 and CDR2 are SGHTA and FQGNSA. With 2 bases removed from V and 4 bases from J, the gap between germline ends came to 9 bases. CDR3 sequence reads: CASSLQYVNQPQHF. DNA of the CDR3: TGTGCCAGCAGCTTACAGTACGTTAATCAGCCCCAGCATTTT.

The rearrangement uses TRBV5-1 and TRBJ2-3; no reliable D call. Trimming took 6 bases from V and 3 from J, leaving 8 bases between them. The CDR3 extends over 12 amino acids. Per the germline V gene, CDR1 is SGHRS and CDR2 is YFSETQ. The CDR3 DNA is TGCGCCAGCAACACGCAGACAGATACGCAGTATTTT. This translates into CASNTQTDTQYF.